This entry describes one T cell receptor beta chain. Its target is unknown. The sample belongs to a study of T cell repertoires in cytomegalovirus infection. Study details: Matching HLA type and CMV infection were both indicated by public TCR beta signatures.

TCRdb ran MiXCR on the reads and lists one entry per CDR3 protein. The data contain some 400,000 distinct CDR3 sequences, 25% to 40% of them seen just once; the ten biggest clones take up approximately 13%. Study conclusions and caveats: CMV-specific TCR beta clonotypes restricted by HLA-C were the ones dominating the ex vivo response. Cumulative public TCR beta family frequency identified carriers of CMV plus the relevant HLA.

This receptor was taken from a human donor in good health (CMV status not recorded). Some clones in this sample may be carry-over from other donors' samples. What was sequenced was PBMCs.

CDR3 nucleotides: TGTGCCACCAGCAGACGGACAGGGGCAACTAATGAAAAACTGTTTTTT. Protein product: CATSRRTGATNEKLFF. The chain recombines TRBV15 with TRBJ1-4, with TRBD1 matching over 9 bases. The CDR3 sequence is 16 residues long. In germline, CDR1 is LNHNV, CDR2 YYDKDF (reference sequence). With V trimmed by 2 bases and J by 0 bases, 1 base remained unmatched.